Detailed here is one TCR beta chain. Other DNA sequences of this sample code for an identical CDR3. This sample is drawn from a study of radiation and T cells in renal cell carcinoma. This sample's time point: baseline pretreatment blood. Treatment noted: 15 Gy SBRT to primary tumor, nephrectomy 4 weeks later. Measured with immunoSEQ multiplex PCR; TCRdb has only the in-frame clones, and not every one. The sample holds 150,000 or so clones, less than 90% seen once. From germline, CDR1 is SGDLS and CDR2 YYNGEE. The CDR3 length is 14 residues. J gave up 4 bases and V 0 bases, and 0 bases lay outside the gene matches.

The sample consisted of blood, taken from a patient whose treatment included radiotherapy and nephrectomy. The chain carries TRBV9 and TRBJ2-7; 11 nucleotides line up with TRBD2. This receptor was obtained from a woman in her 70s with renal cell carcinoma. This chain's CDR3 is CASSVASGGYEQYF. CDR3 DNA: TGTGCCAGCAGCGTAGCTAGCGGGGGGTACGAGCAGTACTTC.